A single sample is the source of the 22 T cell receptor beta chains below, sequenced in a study of blood T cells in healthy people across ages. Combining a sample-barcoded 5' primer with a J-beta primer mix, a second PCR ran for 7 to 11 cycles. MiXCR, applied by TCRdb to the 5' RACE reads, yields one record per CDR3 protein. The sample has about 840,000 distinct CDR3 sequences, almost 30% seen once; the top ten hold approximately 10%. These data are also associated with another study on T cells of mothers and their children.

Input material: blood. Receptors were obtained from a woman aged 35 to 49 in good health.

This clonotype was detected a few times. The chain employs TRBV2 and TRBJ2-1; 10 bases align to TRBD2. V shed 5 bases and J 8 bases; nucleotides not matched to a gene: 6. Germline V CDR1 and CDR2: SNHLY, FYNNEI. CDR3 size: 14 residues. The CDR3 nucleotides read TGTGCCAGCAGTCTTAGCGGGGGGACCGATGAGCAGTTCTTC. It encodes CASSLSGGTDEQFF. Full variable domain (outside the CDR3, taken from reference TRBV2 and TRBJ2-1): EPEVTQTPSHQVTQMGQEVILRCVPISNHLYFYWYRQILGQKVEFLVSFYNNEISEKSEIFDDQFSVERPDGSNFTLKIRSTKLEDSAMYFCASSLSGGTDEQFFGPGTRLTVL.

There are a few counts of this clonotype. Sequence at one end of the junction differs from germline and may be a read error. The chain carries TRBV20-1 and TRBJ1-4; maybe TRBD1 (5 bases). CDR1 and CDR2 from the germline V gene are DFQATT and SNEGSKA (reference sequence). CDR3 length: 14 amino acids. The CDR3 DNA reads TGCAGCGCTAGGACGCGGGGCCGAGATGAAAAACTGTTTTTT. Its translation: CSARTRGRDEKLFF.

In this sample, this clonotype turned up many times. J is TRBJ1-2 and V is TRBV5-1, with a tentative D call TRBD1 (6 bases). The CDR3 spans 18 residues. Trimming removed 1 base from V and 0 bases from J, with 19 bases in between. The germline CDR1 and CDR2 sequences are SGHRS and YFSETQ. CDR3 loop: CASSLKQGVLSPNYGYTF. The CDR3 DNA reads TGCGCCAGCAGCTTGAAACAGGGAGTTCTTTCCCCTAACTATGGCTACACCTTC.

This clonotype has more than one count but fewer than ten. The V gene is TRBV5-1, the J gene TRBJ2-5, with 8 bases matching TRBD1. The V gene's germline CDR1 is SGHRS and CDR2 YFSETQ. This CDR3 is built from 16 residues. With V trimmed by 4 bases and J by 5 bases, 13 bases remained unmatched. CDR3 DNA sequence: TGCGCCAGCAGCCCGCTAGGCAGGGGGCCGAGCGAGACCCAGTACTTC. It translates to CASSPLGRGPSETQYF.

This clonotype was seen a few times. The rearrangement links TRBV15 to TRBJ1-1; D call uncertain. The CDR3 runs to 13 residues. The V end lost 4 bases, the J end lost 1 base, and 7 bases lay between the germline ends. Germline V lookup: CDR1 LNHNV, CDR2 YYDKDF (reference sequence). Written as DNA, the CDR3 is TGTGCCACCAGCATCAGTCGGAACACTGAAGCTTTCTTT. Protein product: CATSISRNTEAFF.

V gene TRBV6-6 combines with J gene TRBJ1-1, with TRBD1 as a possible D gene (6 bases). V lost 6 bases to trimming and J lost 2 bases, with 19 bases between them. The CDR3 covers 16 residues. From germline, CDR1 is MNHNY and CDR2 SVGAGI (reference sequence). This CDR3 reads CASSGGQRGANTEAFF. CDR3 sequence (DNA): TGTGCCAGCAGCGGGGGCCAACGGGGCGCTAACACTGAAGCTTTCTTT.

A word on this clonotype: This may stem from a read error, because a much larger clone lies one nucleotide away. The V call is TRBV29-1, the J call TRBJ2-1, with D uncertain. Germline values: CDR1 SQVTM, CDR2 ANQGSEA. The CDR3 covers 14 residues. The CDR3 region has the DNA TGCAGCGTTTATCGATCGTACTCCTACAATGAGCAGGTCTTC. Protein: CSVYRSYSYNEQVF.

The chain employs TRBV11-3 and TRBJ2-7; D gene ambiguous. V was cut by 1 base and J by 1 base, with 8 bases left in between. The CDR3 covers 14 residues. Germline V gene sequence: CDR1 SGHNT, CDR2 YENEEA. The CDR3 sequence is CASSLGYGSYEQYF. The CDR3 DNA sequence: TGTGCCAGCAGCTTAGGGTACGGATCCTACGAGCAGTACTTC.

This chain connects TRBV7-8 to TRBJ1-2; the match to TRBD1 covers 7 bases. Germline CDR1 SGHVS, CDR2 FQNEAQ. V dropped 4 bases and J dropped 5; count of bases not matched to a gene: 13. This CDR3 has 16 amino acids. The CDR3 loop is CASSSGQVARIYGYTF. The CDR3 region has the DNA TGTGCCAGCAGCTCCGGACAGGTGGCCCGGATATATGGCTACACCTTC.

This clonotype was detected only a few times. The rearrangement links TRBV28 to TRBJ2-4; 7 bases match TRBD2. The junction had 9 bases not matched to a gene; V was cut back by 3 bases and J by 1 base. The CDR3 runs to 17 residues. In germline, CDR1 is MDHEN, CDR2 SYDVKM. CDR3 sequence reads: CASSLLAGEGAKNIQYF. CDR3 bases: TGTGCCAGCAGTTTGTTGGCGGGGGAAGGGGCCAAAAACATTCAGTACTTC.

This clonotype has a count of ten or more. V and J are TRBV2 and TRBJ2-1; TRBD1 matches 9 bases. Germline V gives CDR1 SNHLY, CDR2 FYNNEI. The CDR3 is made up of 14 amino acids. V gave up 8 bases and J gave up 9 bases; unmatched junction bases: 11. CDR3 loop: CASAVGTGLGEQFF. CDR3 coding DNA: TGTGCCAGCGCAGTCGGGACAGGGTTGGGTGAGCAGTTCTTC.

This clonotype was observed a handful of times. The chain carries TRBV7-2 and TRBJ1-2; maybe TRBD1 (5 bases). The CDR3 spans 15 residues. V was trimmed by 6 bases and J by 5 bases, leaving 19 bases between them. Germline assignment: CDR1 SGHTA and CDR2 FQGNSA. CDR3 loop: CASRLGPGMGYGYTF. The CDR3 bases are TGTGCCAGCAGACTCGGACCAGGGATGGGTTATGGCTACACCTTC.

Remarks on this clonotype: At one end the junction does not follow the germline gene, possibly because of a read error. The gene calls are TRBV7-2 and TRBJ2-7, with D perhaps matching TRBD1 (5 bases). Germline V lookup: CDR1 SGHTA, CDR2 FQGNSA. The CDR3 runs to 14 residues. The CDR3 loop is CANSLFQGSYEQYF. CDR3 coding DNA: TGTGCCAACAGCTTATTTCAGGGCTCCTACGAGCAGTACTTC.

This clonotype was detected a few times. The chain carries TRBV7-2 and TRBJ1-1; D gene ambiguous. Per the germline V gene, CDR1 is SGHTA and CDR2 is FQGNSA. This CDR3 has 14 residues. Trimming cost V 5 bases and J 4 bases, with 14 bases left between them. The CDR3 sequence is CASSLDPLSTEAFF. DNA for the CDR3: TGTGCCAGCAGCCTAGACCCCCTTAGCACTGAAGCTTTCTTT. The full variable domain, its missing parts supplied by reference TRBV7-2 and TRBJ1-1, is GAGVSQSPSNKVTEKGKDVELRCDPISGHTALYWYRQSLGQGLEFLIYFQGNSAPDKSGLPSDRFSAERTGGSVSTLTIQRTQQEDSAVYLCASSLDPLSTEAFFGQGTRLTVV.

The chain recombines TRBV7-2 with TRBJ2-1, with 10 nucleotides matching TRBD1. CDR1 is SGHTA and CDR2 is FQGNSA in the germline V gene. The junction had 3 bases not matched to a gene; V was cut back by 5 bases and J by 14 bases. The CDR3 has 11 residues. The CDR3 nucleotides read TGTGCCAGCAGCGGGGGACAGGGGAAGTTCTTC. The encoded protein is CASSGGQGKFF.

This clonotype has only a few counts. A read error may produce the germline difference seen at one junction end. The rearrangement joins TRBV7-9 to TRBJ1-2, with a tentative D call TRBD1 (5 bases). Germline V gene sequence: CDR1 SEHNR, CDR2 FQNEAQ (reference sequence). CDR3 length equals 15 residues. The CDR3 here is CASSSEGGVNYGYTF. CDR3 bases: TGTGCCAGCAGCTCCGAGGGAGGGGTTAACTATGGTTACACCTTC.

This chain links TRBV5-1 with TRBJ1-5; TRBD1 aligns across 7 bases. The length of the CDR3 is 15 residues. Per germline, CDR1 SGHRS and CDR2 YFSETQ. The J segment lost 6 bases and the V segment lost 4 bases, leaving 10 bases of the junction unmatched. The chain's CDR3 is CASSLTGERGQPQHF. The DNA for the CDR3 is TGCGCCAGCAGCCTTACAGGGGAGAGGGGTCAGCCCCAGCATTTT.

The chain is built from TRBV4-1 and TRBJ1-1; unclear D gene. V lost 4 bases and J 4 bases, leaving 13 bases between the germline ends. The CDR3 extends over 14 amino acids. Germline V lookup: CDR1 MGHRA, CDR2 YSYEKL. CDR3: CASSPRHGITEAFF. The CDR3 DNA sequence: TGCGCCAGCAGCCCCCGACATGGGATCACTGAAGCTTTCTTT.

The chain has TRBV20-1 and TRBJ1-3, with TRBD1 matching 8 bases. With 5 bases clipped from V and 4 bases from J, the junction kept 7 bases outside the gene matches. The germline gives CDR1 DFQATT, CDR2 SNEGSKA (reference sequence). The CDR3 runs 14 residues. The CDR3 reads CSAPGGAEGNTIYF. CDR3 in DNA: TGCAGTGCTCCAGGGGGCGCAGAGGGAAACACCATATATTTT.

This clonotype was counted only a few times. The rearrangement uses TRBV5-5 and TRBJ1-6; D gene ambiguous. Trimming stripped 2 bases from V and 5 bases from J, with 11 bases between. Germline V lookup: CDR1 SGHKS, CDR2 YYEKEE (reference sequence). The CDR3 extends over 15 amino acids. The CDR3 spells CASSFSEGNNSPLHF. The CDR3 nucleotides read TGTGCCAGCAGCTTTTCAGAAGGCAATAATTCACCCCTCCACTTT.

This clonotype was observed a few times. The rearrangement links TRBV4-2 to TRBJ2-3, with 8 nucleotides matching TRBD2. The CDR3 runs to 19 residues. CDR1 and CDR2 (germline): LGHNA, YNFKEQ. V lost 1 base, J lost 0 bases, and 12 bases stayed unmatched. CDR3 amino acids: CASSQVGRGALTSTDTQYF. DNA for the CDR3: TGTGCCAGCAGCCAAGTCGGGCGGGGGGCCCTCACTAGCACAGATACGCAGTATTTT.

The chain joins TRBV4-3 to TRBJ1-1; a weak D match, TRBD1 (6 bases). The CDR3 consists of 15 residues. Germline V CDR1 and CDR2: LGHNA, YSLEER. The V end was cut by 0 bases, the J end by 2 bases, with 10 bases between. Here the CDR3 DNA reads TGCGCCAGCAGCCAAGATCCGGGGGCCAACACTGAAGCTTTCTTT. Translating it yields CASSQDPGANTEAFF.